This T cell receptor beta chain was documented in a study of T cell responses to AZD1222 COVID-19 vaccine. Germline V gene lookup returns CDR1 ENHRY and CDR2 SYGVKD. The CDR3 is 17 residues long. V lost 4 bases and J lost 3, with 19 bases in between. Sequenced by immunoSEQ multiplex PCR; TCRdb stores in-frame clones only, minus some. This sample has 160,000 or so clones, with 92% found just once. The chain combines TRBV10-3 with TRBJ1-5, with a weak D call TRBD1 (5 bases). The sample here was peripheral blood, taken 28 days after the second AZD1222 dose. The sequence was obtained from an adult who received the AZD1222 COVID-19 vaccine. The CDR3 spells CAISGGGSGYNNQPQHF. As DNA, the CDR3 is TGTGCCATCAGTGGGGGGGGATCCGGTTACAACAATCAGCCCCAGCATTTT.